The source of this TCR beta chain is a study of T cells in Graves' hyperthyroidism and ophthalmopathy. A word on this clonotype: It may be a read error: a sequence one base away is much more abundant.

TCR beta CDR3 regions were amplified from RNA transcripts. During a first-round RT-PCR of the TCR CDR3, the HTBI primer set was used. TCRdb fed the multiplex PCR reads into MiXCR, producing one record per CDR3 protein. The data show a few hundred thousand distinct CDR3 sequences, around 15% seen once. This TCR derives from a woman in her 30s with Graves' ophthalmopathy. The sample taken for sequencing was blood.

The CDR3 sequence is CANGLAADTGELFF. In DNA form, the CDR3 reads TGTGCCAATGGCCTAGCGGCGGACACCGGGGAGCTGTTTTTT. The chain has TRBV2 and TRBJ2-2; 7 bases align to TRBD2. Trimming cost V 10 bases and J 3 bases; bases outside gene matches: 8. The germline V gene has CDR1 SNHLY and CDR2 FYNNEI. CDR3 length: 14 residues.